One and the same sample provided the 26 T cell receptor beta chains below, sequenced in a study of blood T cell repertoires in COVID-19. Using immunoSEQ multiplex PCR, the repertoire was profiled, and TCRdb retains in-frame clones only, with some absent. The data contain 250,000 to 350,000 clones, roughly 88% of them singletons. Sequencing input: peripheral blood. Receptors were obtained from a woman aged 45-59 years with acute or convalescent COVID-19.

V and J are TRBV30 and TRBJ1-6; no definite D call. The CDR3 length is 12 residues. CDR1 GTSNPN and CDR2 SVGIG come from the germline V gene (reference sequence). The V and J ends lost 4 bases and 4 bases respectively, with 5 bases between them. The CDR3 region is CAWTVYNSPLHF. DNA for the CDR3: TGTGCCTGGACAGTTTATAATTCACCCCTCCACTTT.

A few counts support this clone. The J gene is TRBJ2-2, the V gene TRBV19, with 11 bases aligning to TRBD1. The CDR3 spans 15 residues. Trimming cost V 5 bases and J 5 bases; bases outside gene matches: 4. Germline assignment: CDR1 LNHDA and CDR2 SQIVND (reference sequence). The CDR3 protein is CASSWGQGVTGELFF. CDR3 nucleotides: TGTGCCAGTAGTTGGGGACAGGGGGTTACCGGGGAGCTGTTTTTT.

This clone came up a few times. The CDR3 bases are TGTGCCACCAGCAGAGGACAGAGCTACAATCAGCCCCAGCATTTT. It encodes CATSRGQSYNQPQHF. V gene TRBV15 combines with J gene TRBJ1-5; tentatively, D is TRBD1 (5 bases). V lost 1 base and J 3 bases, leaving 10 bases between the germline ends. The CDR3 covers 15 residues. Germline V CDR1 and CDR2: LNHNV, YYDKDF (reference sequence).

V and J are TRBV6-5 and TRBJ1-3; no clear D. CDR3 length: 12 residues. V was trimmed by 4 bases and J by 4 bases, leaving 5 bases between them. The germline V gene has CDR1 MNHEY and CDR2 SVGAGI. CDR3 DNA sequence: TGTGCCAGCAGTTCACAGGGAAACACCATATATTTT. This gives the protein CASSSQGNTIYF.

The rearrangement links TRBV30 to TRBJ1-6; the match to TRBD1 covers 9 bases. CDR1 and CDR2 (germline): GTSNPN, SVGIG (reference sequence). This CDR3 comprises 13 residues. The V segment lost 4 bases and the J segment 15 bases; nucleotides outside the gene matches: 10. Here the CDR3 reads CAWTRQGVTVLHF. CDR3 sequence (DNA): TGTGCCTGGACCCGACAGGGGGTGACGGTCCTCCACTTT. The whole variable domain, filled in from reference TRBV30 and TRBJ1-6, reads SQTIHQWPATLVQPVGSPLSLECTVEGTSNPNLYWYRQAAGRGLQLLFYSVGIGQISSEVPQNLSASRPQDRQFILSSKKLLLSDSGFYLCAWTRQGVTVLHFGNGTRLTVT.

The rearrangement uses TRBV18 and TRBJ2-1; 12 nucleotides align to TRBD1. This CDR3 contains 18 residues. Per germline, CDR1 KGHSH and CDR2 LQKENI. V shed 4 bases and J 7 bases; nucleotides not matched to a gene: 14. The CDR3 region is CASSRNAPGQGALNEQFF. DNA for the CDR3: TGTGCCAGCTCACGAAACGCTCCGGGACAGGGGGCGTTAAATGAGCAGTTCTTC.

The gene calls are TRBV27 and TRBJ1-4, with D maybe TRBD1 (5 bases). The CDR3 contains 16 residues. Germline V gene lookup returns CDR1 MNHEY and CDR2 SMNVEV (reference sequence). Trimming took 1 base from V and 7 from J, leaving 16 bases between them. CDR3 loop: CASSLWSATVGEKLFF. The CDR3 DNA reads as TGTGCCAGCAGTTTATGGTCGGCGACAGTGGGTGAAAAACTGTTTTTT.

The chain carries TRBV20-1 and TRBJ1-2; 8 bases align to TRBD1. This CDR3 spans 16 amino acids. CDR1 DFQATT and CDR2 SNEGSKA come from the germline V gene (reference sequence). V shed 3 bases and J 5 bases; nucleotides not matched to a gene: 14. The CDR3 DNA reads TGCAGTGCTAGTCGTGGGACAGGCACCTGGAGATATGGCTACACCTTC. Translation: CSASRGTGTWRYGYTF.

The chain combines TRBV27 with TRBJ2-3; possibly TRBD2 for D (6 bases). The V and J ends lost 2 bases and 4 bases respectively, with 16 bases between them. CDR3 length equals 16 residues. Per germline, CDR1 MNHEY and CDR2 SMNVEV (reference sequence). The CDR3 reads CASSLEERGISDTQYF. For the CDR3, the DNA is TGTGCCAGCAGTTTAGAAGAACGGGGGATCTCAGATACGCAGTATTTT.

The chain recombines TRBV6-5 with TRBJ1-5; unclear D gene. CDR1 is MNHEY and CDR2 is SVGAGI in the germline V gene. Trimming removed 0 bases at V and 8 bases at J, with 11 bases between. This CDR3 has 14 residues. CDR3 region: CASSYSESSKPQHF. The CDR3 DNA reads as TGTGCCAGCAGTTACTCGGAGTCCAGTAAGCCCCAGCATTTT.

This sequence joins TRBV6-6 and TRBJ1-5; the D is unclear. This CDR3 region has 14 residues. Germline lookup yields CDR1 MNHNY and CDR2 SVGAGI (reference sequence). Deletions cut 6 bases from V and 4 bases from J, with 13 bases between. CDR3 amino acids: CASSNIWENQPQHF. CDR3 DNA sequence: TGTGCCAGCAGCAATATATGGGAGAATCAGCCCCAGCATTTT.

Only one count was recorded for this clone. This chain links TRBV27 with TRBJ2-7; TRBD2 is a possible D gene (6 bases). The CDR3 sequence is 12 residues long. V was trimmed by 5 bases and J by 2 bases, leaving 7 bases between them. The germline gives CDR1 MNHEY, CDR2 SMNVEV (reference sequence). CDR3 DNA: TGTGCCAGCAGTGGAGGGCCCTACGAGCAGTACTTC. Its protein is CASSGGPYEQYF.

The rearrangement joins TRBV18 to TRBJ2-7; no clear D. CDR1 and CDR2 from the germline V gene are KGHSH and LQKENI. The CDR3 extends over 12 amino acids. Trimming took 4 bases from V and 3 from J, leaving 7 bases between them. The CDR3 sequence: CASSRADYEQYF. CDR3 bases: TGTGCCAGCTCACGTGCGGACTACGAGCAGTACTTC.

The genes are TRBV28 and TRBJ2-7, with 11 bases identical to TRBD1. V was clipped by 6 bases and J by 3 bases; unmatched bases: 7. The germline V gene has CDR1 MDHEN and CDR2 SYDVKM. The CDR3 contains 15 residues. As DNA, the CDR3 is TGTGCCAGCAGCGCGACCGGGACAGGGGGCTACGAGCAGTACTTC. This gives the protein CASSATGTGGYEQYF.

V and J are TRBV7-3 and TRBJ1-6; 7 nucleotides line up with TRBD1. The CDR3 has 14 residues. V shed 5 bases and J 8 bases; nucleotides not matched to a gene: 6. Germline values: CDR1 SGHTA, CDR2 FQGTGA. CDR3 nucleotides: TGTGCCAGCAGCGTGACAGGGTGGGATTCACCCCTCCACTTT. Translating gives CASSVTGWDSPLHF.

This clone was seen a handful of times. The chain is built from TRBV24-1 and TRBJ1-4; 9 bases agree with TRBD1. Germline V lookup: CDR1 KGHDR, CDR2 SFDVKD. Trimming took 5 bases from V and 2 from J; bases not matched to a gene: 2. The length of the CDR3 is 15 residues. The CDR3 protein is CATSAGQGTNEKLFF. The DNA for the CDR3 is TGTGCCACCAGTGCCGGACAGGGGACTAATGAAAAACTGTTTTTT.

About this clone: Relative to the germline gene, one junction end is altered; a read error may explain this. The CDR3 loop reads CASRGSGGTDTQYF. Written as DNA, the CDR3 is TGTGCCAGCAGGGGTAGCGGGGGCACGGATACGCAGTATTTT. This chain connects TRBV2 to TRBJ2-3; 9 bases line up with TRBD2. This CDR3 is 14 amino acids long. Germline CDR1 and CDR2: SNHLY and FYNNEI.

This chain links TRBV18 with TRBJ2-1; D remains ambiguous. Germline V gives CDR1 KGHSH, CDR2 LQKENI. V was clipped by 6 bases and J by 7 bases, with 16 bases between them. The CDR3 totals 14 residues. The CDR3 bases are TGTGCCAGCTCCCCCCGAACTGAGTCTAATGAGCAGTTCTTC. It yields the protein CASSPRTESNEQFF.

The J gene is TRBJ2-7, the V gene TRBV6-1, with D possibly being TRBD2 (6 bases). CDR1 is MNHNS and CDR2 is SASEGT in the germline V gene. This CDR3 has 15 residues. Trimming took 1 base from V and 3 from J, leaving 13 bases between them. CDR3 DNA: TGTGCCAGCAGTGAAGGGGGGGACGGGGACTACGAGCAGTACTTC. It codes for CASSEGGDGDYEQYF.

The chain is built from TRBV9 and TRBJ1-6; no firm D call. Germline V lookup: CDR1 SGDLS, CDR2 YYNGEE. Trimming took off 1 base at V and 10 bases at J, with 12 bases between the two ends. The length of the CDR3 is 14 residues. The CDR3 DNA is TGTGCCAGCAGCGTATATCAGTCACACTCACCCCTCCACTTT. It codes for CASSVYQSHSPLHF.

The chain links TRBV27 to TRBJ1-1; 8 bases are a match to TRBD1. CDR1 is MNHEY and CDR2 is SMNVEV in the germline V gene (reference sequence). Trimming took 5 bases from V and 5 from J; bases not matched to a gene: 4. The CDR3 is 13 residues long. This CDR3 reads CASSAWTGTEAFF. The CDR3 DNA reads as TGTGCCAGCAGTGCCTGGACAGGGACTGAAGCTTTCTTT.

The V gene is TRBV28, the J gene TRBJ2-7; 14 positions match TRBD2. CDR3 size: 16 residues. Germline values: CDR1 MDHEN, CDR2 SYDVKM. After removal of 5 bases from V and 7 bases from J, the junction contained 10 bases not matched to a gene. The DNA of the CDR3 is TGTGCCAGCAGTCCTTCCCGGACTAGCGGGAGGCTAGAGCAGTACTTC. This translates into CASSPSRTSGRLEQYF.

The rearrangement joins TRBV5-1 to TRBJ1-4, with D maybe TRBD1 (5 bases). The CDR3 covers 14 residues. Germline lookup yields CDR1 SGHRS and CDR2 YFSETQ. V was shortened by 4 bases and J by 4 bases, with 11 bases between the two germline ends. DNA for the CDR3: TGCGCCAGCAGCCCAGGACACGTTAATGAAAAACTGTTTTTT. This gives the protein CASSPGHVNEKLFF.

The rearrangement joins TRBV7-2 to TRBJ2-7; TRBD1 is a possible D gene (6 bases). The CDR3 covers 14 residues. Germline loops: CDR1 SGHTA, CDR2 FQGNSA. Between the trimmed V and J ends, which lost 1 base and 5 bases, there was a span of 12 bases. CDR3 DNA sequence: TGTGCCAGCAGCTTAGTTGTCAGGGGAGACGAGCAGTACTTC. Translation gives CASSLVVRGDEQYF. The full variable domain, completed using reference TRBV7-2 and TRBJ2-7, is GAGVSQSPSNKVTEKGKDVELRCDPISGHTALYWYRQSLGQGLEFLIYFQGNSAPDKSGLPSDRFSAERTGGSVSTLTIQRTQQEDSAVYLCASSLVVRGDEQYFGPGTRLTVT.

The rearrangement links TRBV5-1 to TRBJ2-1; 10 nucleotides line up with TRBD2. Germline V CDR1 and CDR2: SGHRS, YFSETQ. The J segment lost 0 bases and the V segment lost 7 bases, leaving 4 bases of the junction unmatched. The CDR3 totals 15 residues. This chain's CDR3 is CASQIAGGSYNEQFF. The CDR3 coding sequence is TGCGCCAGCCAAATAGCGGGAGGCTCCTACAATGAGCAGTTCTTC.

The gene calls are TRBV4-3 and TRBJ2-1; TRBD2 agrees at 12 bases. CDR1 is LGHNA and CDR2 is YSLEER in the germline V gene. The CDR3 sequence is 17 residues long. The trim removed 0 bases at V and 7 bases at J, leaving 7 bases unmatched. CDR3 in amino acids: CASSQDPRTSGNNEQFF. The CDR3 DNA is TGCGCCAGCAGCCAAGACCCTCGGACTAGCGGGAATAATGAGCAGTTCTTC.